At least ten counts were recorded for the clone carrying this T cell receptor beta chain. No antigen is known for it. These data are taken from a study of T cells after yellow fever vaccination. Study-level points and caveats: Shared CD4/CD8 clonotypes were a small share, likely from convergent recombination.

Each CDR3 protein gets one entry after TCRdb re-called the 5' RACE reads with MiXCR. Of 250,000 to 300,000 distinct CDR3 sequences listed, around 5.2% are singletons. Germline lookup yields CDR1 WNHNN and CDR2 SYGVQD (reference sequence). The CDR3 runs 14 residues. V was shortened by 4 bases and J by 1 base, with 10 bases between the two germline ends. The sequenced sample was CD4+ T cells sorted from PBMCs, obtained on the day of the yellow fever booster vaccination. The sequence derives from a man between 18 and 29 years old who received the YFV17D yellow fever vaccine. The chain is built from TRBV10-1 and TRBJ1-1; D gene ambiguous. CDR3: CASSAEPTNTEAFF. CDR3 sequence (DNA): TGCGCCAGCAGTGCGGAGCCTACGAACACTGAAGCTTTCTTT.